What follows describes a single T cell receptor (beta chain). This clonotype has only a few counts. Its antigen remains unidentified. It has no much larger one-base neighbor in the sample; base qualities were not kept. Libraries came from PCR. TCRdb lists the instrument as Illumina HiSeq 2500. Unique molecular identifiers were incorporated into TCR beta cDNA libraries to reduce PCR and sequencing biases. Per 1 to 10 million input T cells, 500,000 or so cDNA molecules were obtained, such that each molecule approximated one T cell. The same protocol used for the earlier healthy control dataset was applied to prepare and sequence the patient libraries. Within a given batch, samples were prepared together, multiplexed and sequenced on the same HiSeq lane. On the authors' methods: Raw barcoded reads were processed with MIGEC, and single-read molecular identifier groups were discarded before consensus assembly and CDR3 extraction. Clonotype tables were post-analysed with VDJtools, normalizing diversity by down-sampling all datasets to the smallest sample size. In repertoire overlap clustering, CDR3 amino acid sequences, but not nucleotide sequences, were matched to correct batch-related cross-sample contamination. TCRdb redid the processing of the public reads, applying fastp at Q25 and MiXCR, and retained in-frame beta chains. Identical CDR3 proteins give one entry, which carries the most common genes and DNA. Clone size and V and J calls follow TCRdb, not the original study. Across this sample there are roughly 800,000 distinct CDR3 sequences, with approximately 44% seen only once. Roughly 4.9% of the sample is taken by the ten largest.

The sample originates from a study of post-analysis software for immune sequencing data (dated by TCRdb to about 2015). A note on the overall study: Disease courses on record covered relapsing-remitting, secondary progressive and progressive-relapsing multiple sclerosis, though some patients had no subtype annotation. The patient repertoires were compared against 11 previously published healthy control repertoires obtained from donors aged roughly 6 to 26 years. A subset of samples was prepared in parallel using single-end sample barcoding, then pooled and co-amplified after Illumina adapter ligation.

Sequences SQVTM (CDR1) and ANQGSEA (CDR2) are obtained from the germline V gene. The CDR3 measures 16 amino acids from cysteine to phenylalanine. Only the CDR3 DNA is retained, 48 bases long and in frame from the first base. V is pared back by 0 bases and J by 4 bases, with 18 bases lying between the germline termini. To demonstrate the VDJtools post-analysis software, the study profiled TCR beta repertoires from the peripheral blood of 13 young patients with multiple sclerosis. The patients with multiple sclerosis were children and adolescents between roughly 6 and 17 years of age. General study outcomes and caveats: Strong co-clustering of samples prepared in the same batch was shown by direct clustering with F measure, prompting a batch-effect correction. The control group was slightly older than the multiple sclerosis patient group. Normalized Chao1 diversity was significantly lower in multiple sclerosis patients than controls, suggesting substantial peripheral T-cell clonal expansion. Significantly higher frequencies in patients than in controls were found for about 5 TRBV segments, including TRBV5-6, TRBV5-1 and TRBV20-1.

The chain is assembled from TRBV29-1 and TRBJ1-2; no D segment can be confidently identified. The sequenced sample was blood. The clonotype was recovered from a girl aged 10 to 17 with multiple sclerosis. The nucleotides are TGCAGCGTTGAAGAGGGCTTACCGAGTTATAGCTATGGCTACACCTTC. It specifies CSVEEGLPSYSYGYTF.